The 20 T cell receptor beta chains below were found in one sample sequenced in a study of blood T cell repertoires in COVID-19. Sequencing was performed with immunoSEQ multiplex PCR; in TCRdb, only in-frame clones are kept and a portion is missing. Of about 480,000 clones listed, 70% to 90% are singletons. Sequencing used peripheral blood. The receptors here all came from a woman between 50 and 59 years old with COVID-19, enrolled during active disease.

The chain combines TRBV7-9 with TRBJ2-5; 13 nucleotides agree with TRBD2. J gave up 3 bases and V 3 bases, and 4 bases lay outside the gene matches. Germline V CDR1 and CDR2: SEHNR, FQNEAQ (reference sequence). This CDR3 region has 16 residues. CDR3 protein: CASSFRLAGGKETQYF. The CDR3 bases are TGTGCCAGCAGCTTTAGACTAGCGGGGGGTAAAGAGACCCAGTACTTC. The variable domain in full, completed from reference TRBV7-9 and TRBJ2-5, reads DTGVSQNPRHKITKRGQNVTFRCDPISEHNRLYWYRQTLGQGPEFLTYFQNEAQLEKSRLLSDRFSAERPKGSFSTLEIQRTEQGDSAMYLCASSFRLAGGKETQYFGPGTRLLVL.

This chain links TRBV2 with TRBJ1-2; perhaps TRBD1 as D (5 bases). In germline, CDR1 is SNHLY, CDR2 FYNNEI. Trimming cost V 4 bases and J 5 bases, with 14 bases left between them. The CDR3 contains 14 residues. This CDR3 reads CASSAGPLYYGYTF. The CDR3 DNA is TGTGCCAGCAGTGCAGGGCCCCTCTATTATGGCTACACCTTC.

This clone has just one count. CDR3: CASSLTGVTEAFF. In nucleotides, the CDR3 is TGTGCCAGCAGCTTAACAGGGGTAACTGAAGCTTTCTTT. V and J are TRBV7-9 and TRBJ1-1; 7 bases match TRBD1. Germline CDR1 is SEHNR and CDR2 is FQNEAQ (reference sequence). This CDR3 is built from 13 residues. V lost 2 bases to trimming and J lost 5 bases; unmatched junction nucleotides: 2.

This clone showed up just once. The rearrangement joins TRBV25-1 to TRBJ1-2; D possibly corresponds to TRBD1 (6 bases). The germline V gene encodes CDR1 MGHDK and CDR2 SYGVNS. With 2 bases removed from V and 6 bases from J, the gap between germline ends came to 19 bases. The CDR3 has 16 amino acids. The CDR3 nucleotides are TGTGCCAGCAGTGAAATCGGGACACTCCCTCTCAATGGCTACACCTTC. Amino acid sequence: CASSEIGTLPLNGYTF.

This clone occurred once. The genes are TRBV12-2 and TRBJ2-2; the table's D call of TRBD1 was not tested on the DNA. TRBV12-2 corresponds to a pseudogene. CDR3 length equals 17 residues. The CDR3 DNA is TGTGCAAGTCGCTTAGTTAGATCTGACAGGGACACCGGGGAGCTGTTTTTT. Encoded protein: CASRLVRSDRDTGELFF.

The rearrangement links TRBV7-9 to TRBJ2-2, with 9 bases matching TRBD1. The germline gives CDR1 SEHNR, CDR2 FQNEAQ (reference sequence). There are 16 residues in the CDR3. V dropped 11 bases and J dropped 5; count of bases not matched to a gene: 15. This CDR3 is CACRGDRESLTGELFF. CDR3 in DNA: TGTGCCTGCCGTGGGGACAGGGAAAGTTTAACCGGGGAGCTGTTTTTT.

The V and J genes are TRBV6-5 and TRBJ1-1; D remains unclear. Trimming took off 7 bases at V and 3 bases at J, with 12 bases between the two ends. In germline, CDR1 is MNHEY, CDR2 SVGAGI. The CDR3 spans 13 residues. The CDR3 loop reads CASKREGDTEAFF. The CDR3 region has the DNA TGTGCCAGCAAGAGGGAAGGTGACACTGAAGCTTTCTTT.

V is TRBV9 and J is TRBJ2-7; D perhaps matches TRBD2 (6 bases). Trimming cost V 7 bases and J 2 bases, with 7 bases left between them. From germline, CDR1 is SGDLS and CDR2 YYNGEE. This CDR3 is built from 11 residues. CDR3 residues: CASGGAYEQYF. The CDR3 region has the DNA TGTGCCAGCGGAGGGGCCTACGAGCAGTACTTC.

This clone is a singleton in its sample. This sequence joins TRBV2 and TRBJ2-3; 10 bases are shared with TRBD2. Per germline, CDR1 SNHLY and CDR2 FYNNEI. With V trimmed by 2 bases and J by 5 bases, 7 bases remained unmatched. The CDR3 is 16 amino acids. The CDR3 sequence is CASSELAGGRGDTQYF. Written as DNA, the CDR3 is TGTGCCAGCAGTGAATTAGCGGGGGGCCGCGGAGATACGCAGTATTTT.

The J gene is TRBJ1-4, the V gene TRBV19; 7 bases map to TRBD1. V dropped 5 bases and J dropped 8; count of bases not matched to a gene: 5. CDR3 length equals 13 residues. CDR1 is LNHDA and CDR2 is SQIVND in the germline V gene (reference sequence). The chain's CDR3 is CASSPNRGEKLFF. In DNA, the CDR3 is TGTGCCAGTAGTCCAAACAGGGGCGAAAAACTGTTTTTT.

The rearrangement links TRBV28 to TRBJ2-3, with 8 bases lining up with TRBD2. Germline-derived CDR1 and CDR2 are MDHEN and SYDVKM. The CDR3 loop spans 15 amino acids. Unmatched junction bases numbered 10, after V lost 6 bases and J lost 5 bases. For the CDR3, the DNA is TGTGCCAGCAGAACTCCAGGACTAGCCGTAGATACGCAGTATTTT. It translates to CASRTPGLAVDTQYF. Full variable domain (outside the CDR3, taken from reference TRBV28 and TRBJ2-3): DVKVTQSSRYLVKRTGEKVFLECVQDMDHENMFWYRQDPGLGLRLIYFSYDVKMKEKGDIPEGYSVSREKKERFSLILESASTNQTSMYLCASRTPGLAVDTQYFGPGTRLTVL.

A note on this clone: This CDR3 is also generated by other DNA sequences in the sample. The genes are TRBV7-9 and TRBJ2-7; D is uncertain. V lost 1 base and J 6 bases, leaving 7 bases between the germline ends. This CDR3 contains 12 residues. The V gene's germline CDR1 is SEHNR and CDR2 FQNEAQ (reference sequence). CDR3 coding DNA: TGTGCCAGCAGCTTAGGAGCCTCCGAGCAGTACTTC. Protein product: CASSLGASEQYF. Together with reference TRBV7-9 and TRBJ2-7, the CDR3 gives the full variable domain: DTGVSQNPRHKITKRGQNVTFRCDPISEHNRLYWYRQTLGQGPEFLTYFQNEAQLEKSRLLSDRFSAERPKGSFSTLEIQRTEQGDSAMYLCASSLGASEQYFGPGTRLTVT.

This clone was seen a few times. The CDR3 region has the DNA TGTGCCAGCAGTTCGACAGGCAACTCTGGAAACACCATATATTTT. Translated, it gives CASSSTGNSGNTIYF. The chain uses TRBV27 and TRBJ1-3; perhaps TRBD1 as D (6 bases). Germline V gene lookup returns CDR1 MNHEY and CDR2 SMNVEV (reference sequence). The CDR3 loop spans 15 amino acids. Between the trimmed V and J ends, which lost 4 bases and 0 bases, there was a span of 10 bases.

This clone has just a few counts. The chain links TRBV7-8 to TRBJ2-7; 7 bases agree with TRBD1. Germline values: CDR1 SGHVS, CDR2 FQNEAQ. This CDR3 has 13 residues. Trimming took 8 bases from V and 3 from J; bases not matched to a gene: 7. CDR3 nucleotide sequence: TGTGCCAGCGGGTACAGGGGCCTCTACGAGCAGTACTTC. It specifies CASGYRGLYEQYF.

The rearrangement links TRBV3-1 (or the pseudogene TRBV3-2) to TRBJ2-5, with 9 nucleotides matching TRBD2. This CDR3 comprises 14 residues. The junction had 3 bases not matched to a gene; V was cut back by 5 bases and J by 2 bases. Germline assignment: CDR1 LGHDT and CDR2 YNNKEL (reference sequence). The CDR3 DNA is TGTGCCAGCAGCGGACTAGCGATGCAAGAGACCCAGTACTTC. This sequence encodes CASSGLAMQETQYF.

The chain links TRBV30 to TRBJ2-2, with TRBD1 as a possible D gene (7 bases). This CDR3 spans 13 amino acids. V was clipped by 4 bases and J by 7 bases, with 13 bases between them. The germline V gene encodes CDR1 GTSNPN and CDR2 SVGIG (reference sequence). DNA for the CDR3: TGTGCCTGGACGAGCAGGGGGGTCGGGGAGCTGTTTTTT. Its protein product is CAWTSRGVGELFF.

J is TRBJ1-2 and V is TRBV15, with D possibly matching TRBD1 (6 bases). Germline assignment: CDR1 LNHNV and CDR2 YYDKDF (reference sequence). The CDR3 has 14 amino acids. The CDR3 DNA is TGTGTAGGGGGTAAGGTATTTCCTAACTATGGCTACACCTTC. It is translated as CVGGKVFPNYGYTF.

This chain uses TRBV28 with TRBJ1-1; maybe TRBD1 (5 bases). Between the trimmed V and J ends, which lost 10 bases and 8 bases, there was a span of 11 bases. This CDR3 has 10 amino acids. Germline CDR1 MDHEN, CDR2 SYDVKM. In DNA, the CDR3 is TGTGCCACAAAGGGGATGGAAGCTTTCTTT. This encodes CATKGMEAFF.

This chain's CDR3 is CASSPGVEQYF. The CDR3 DNA reads TGTGCCAGCAGCCCGGGTGTCGAGCAGTACTTC. The V call is TRBV3-1 (or the pseudogene TRBV3-2), the J call TRBJ2-7, with D unclear. The CDR3 loop spans 11 amino acids. Between the trimmed V and J ends, which lost 4 bases and 6 bases, there was a span of 7 bases. Germline assignment: CDR1 LGHDT and CDR2 YNNKEL (reference sequence).

The CDR3 nucleotides are TGTGCCAGCAGCCAAGCGGGGGGGACCTCGAACACCGGGGAGCTGTTTTTT. Translated: CASSQAGGTSNTGELFF. The rearrangement joins TRBV7-3 to TRBJ2-2; 10 nucleotides line up with TRBD2. The ends lost 5 bases at V and 0 bases at J; junction bases unmatched: 6. The CDR3 totals 17 residues. Germline loops: CDR1 SGHTA, CDR2 FQGTGA. Full variable domain (remainder filled in from reference TRBV7-3 and TRBJ2-2): GAGVSQTPSNKVTEKGKYVELRCDPISGHTALYWYRQSLGQGPEFLIYFQGTGAADDSGLPNDRFFAVRPEGSVSTLKIQRTERGDSAVYLCASSQAGGTSNTGELFFGEGSRLTVL.